The text below deals with one TCR beta chain. Its matching antigen is unknown. CDR3 length equals 13 residues. Germline V CDR1 and CDR2: MNHEY, SVGAGI. The ends were cut back, 0 bases at V and 5 bases at J, with 5 bases in the middle. Clones were sequenced by immunoSEQ multiplex PCR, and TCRdb holds only the in-frame ones, with some missing. Here the sample spans about 180,000 clones, 94% being singletons. This sample is drawn from a study of T cell responses to AZD1222 COVID-19 vaccine. Whole-study results and caveats: There were mostly white British donors and more females than males, and clonal diversity was possibly underestimated.

This receptor was obtained from an adult who received the AZD1222 COVID-19 vaccine. The starting material was peripheral blood, obtained 28 days after the second AZD1222 dose. The chain has TRBV6-5 and TRBJ2-1, with unresolved D. Here the CDR3 DNA reads TGTGCCAGCAGTTACTCACGGAACAATGAGCAGTTCTTC. Encoded protein: CASSYSRNNEQFF.